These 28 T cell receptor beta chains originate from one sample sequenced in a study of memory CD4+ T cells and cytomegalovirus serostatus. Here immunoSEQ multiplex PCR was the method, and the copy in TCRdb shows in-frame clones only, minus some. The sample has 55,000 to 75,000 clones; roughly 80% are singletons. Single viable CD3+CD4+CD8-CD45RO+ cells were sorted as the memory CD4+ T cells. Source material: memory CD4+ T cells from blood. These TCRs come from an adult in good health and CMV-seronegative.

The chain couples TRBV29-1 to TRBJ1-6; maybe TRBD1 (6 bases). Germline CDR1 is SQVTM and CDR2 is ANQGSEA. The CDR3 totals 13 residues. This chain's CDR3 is CGVRDMDNSPLHF. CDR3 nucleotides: TGCGGAGTCCGGGACATGGATAATTCACCCCTCCACTTT.

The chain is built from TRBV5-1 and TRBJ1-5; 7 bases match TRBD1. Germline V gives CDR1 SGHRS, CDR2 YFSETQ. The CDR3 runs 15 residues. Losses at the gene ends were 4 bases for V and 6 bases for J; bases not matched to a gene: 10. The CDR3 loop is CASSERGGVGQPQHF. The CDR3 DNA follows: TGCGCCAGCAGCGAAAGAGGGGGCGTGGGTCAGCCCCAGCATTTT.

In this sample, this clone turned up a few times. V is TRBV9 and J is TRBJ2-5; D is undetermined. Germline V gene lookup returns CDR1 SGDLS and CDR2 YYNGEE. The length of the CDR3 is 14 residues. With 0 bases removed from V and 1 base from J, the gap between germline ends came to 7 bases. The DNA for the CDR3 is TGTGCCAGCAGCGTAGATCCCCTCCAAGAGACCCAGTACTTC. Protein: CASSVDPLQETQYF. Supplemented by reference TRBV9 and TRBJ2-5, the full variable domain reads DSGVTQTPKHLITATGQRVTLRCSPRSGDLSVYWYQQSLDQGLQFLIQYYNGEERAKGNILERFSAQQFPDLHSELNLSSLELGDSALYFCASSVDPLQETQYFGPGTRLLVL.

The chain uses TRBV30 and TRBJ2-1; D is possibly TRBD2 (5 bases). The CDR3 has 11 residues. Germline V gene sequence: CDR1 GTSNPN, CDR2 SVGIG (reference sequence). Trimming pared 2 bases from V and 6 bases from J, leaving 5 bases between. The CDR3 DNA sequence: TGTGCCTGGAGTCGGGGCAATGAGCAGTTCTTC. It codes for CAWSRGNEQFF.

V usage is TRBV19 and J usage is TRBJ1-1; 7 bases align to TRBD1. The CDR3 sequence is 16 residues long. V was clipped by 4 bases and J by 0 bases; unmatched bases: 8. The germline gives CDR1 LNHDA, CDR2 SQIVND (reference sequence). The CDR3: CASSTQGGLMNTEAFF. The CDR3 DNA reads TGTGCCAGTAGTACCCAGGGGGGACTAATGAACACTGAAGCTTTCTTT.

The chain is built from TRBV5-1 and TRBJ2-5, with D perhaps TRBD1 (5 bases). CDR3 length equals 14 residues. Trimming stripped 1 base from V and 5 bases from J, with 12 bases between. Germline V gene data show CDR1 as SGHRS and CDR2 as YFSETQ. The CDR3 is CASSLSQGQETQYF. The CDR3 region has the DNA TGCGCCAGCAGCTTGTCTCAGGGCCAGGAGACCCAGTACTTC.

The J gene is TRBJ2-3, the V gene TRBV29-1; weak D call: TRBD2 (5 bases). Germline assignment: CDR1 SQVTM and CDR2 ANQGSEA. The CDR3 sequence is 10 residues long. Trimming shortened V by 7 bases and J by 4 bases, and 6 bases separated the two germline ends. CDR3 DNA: TGCAGCGCGGGGTCAGATACGCAGTATTTT. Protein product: CSAGSDTQYF.

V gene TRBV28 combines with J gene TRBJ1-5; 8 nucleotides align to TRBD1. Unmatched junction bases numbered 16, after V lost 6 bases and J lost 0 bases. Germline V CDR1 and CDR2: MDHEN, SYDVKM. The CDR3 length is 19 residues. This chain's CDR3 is CASSPRGRRQSNSNQPQHF. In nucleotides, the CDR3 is TGTGCCAGCAGCCCCAGGGGGCGCCGCCAGTCGAATAGCAATCAGCCCCAGCATTTT.

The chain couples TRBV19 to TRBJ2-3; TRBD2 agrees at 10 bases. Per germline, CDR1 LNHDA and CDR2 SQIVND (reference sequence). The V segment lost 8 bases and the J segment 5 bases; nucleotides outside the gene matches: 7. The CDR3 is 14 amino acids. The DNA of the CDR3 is TGTGCCAGTGGAAGCGGGAGGGGAGGAGATACGCAGTATTTT. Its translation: CASGSGRGGDTQYF.

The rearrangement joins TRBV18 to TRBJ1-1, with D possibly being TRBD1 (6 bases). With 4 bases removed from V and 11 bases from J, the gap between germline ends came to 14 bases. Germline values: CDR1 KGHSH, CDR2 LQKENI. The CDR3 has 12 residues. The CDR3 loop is CASSQGELLAFF. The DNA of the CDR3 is TGTGCCAGCTCACAGGGGGAATTGCTCGCTTTCTTT.

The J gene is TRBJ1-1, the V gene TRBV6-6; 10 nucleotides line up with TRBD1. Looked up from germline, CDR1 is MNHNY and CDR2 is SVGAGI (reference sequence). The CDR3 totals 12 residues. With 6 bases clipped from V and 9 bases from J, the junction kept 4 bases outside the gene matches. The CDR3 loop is CASSQGQGKAFF. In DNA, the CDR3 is TGTGCCAGCAGCCAGGGACAGGGGAAAGCTTTCTTT.

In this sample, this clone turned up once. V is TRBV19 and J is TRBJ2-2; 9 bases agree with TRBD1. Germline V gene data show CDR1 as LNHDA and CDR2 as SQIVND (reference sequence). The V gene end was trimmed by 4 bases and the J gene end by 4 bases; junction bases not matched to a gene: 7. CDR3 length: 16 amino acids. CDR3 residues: CASSTIGQGLTGELFF. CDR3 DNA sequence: TGTGCCAGTAGTACTATAGGACAGGGGCTCACCGGGGAGCTGTTTTTT.

The DNA for the CDR3 is TGTGCCACTTTGACAGGGGGAACAGATACGCAGTATTTT. This gives the protein CATLTGGTDTQYF. This sequence joins TRBV6-1 and TRBJ2-3, with 9 bases identical to TRBD1. After removal of 10 bases from V and 3 bases from J, the junction contained 5 bases not matched to a gene. The CDR3 length is 13 residues. Germline V CDR1 and CDR2: MNHNS, SASEGT.

The chain's CDR3 is CAWRTGANTEAFF. Here the CDR3 DNA reads TGTGCCTGGCGGACAGGGGCTAACACTGAAGCTTTCTTT. The chain recombines TRBV30 with TRBJ1-1, with 9 positions matching TRBD1. V lost 5 bases and J lost 2; bases outside the gene matches: 3. This CDR3 is built from 13 residues. The germline V gene has CDR1 GTSNPN and CDR2 SVGIG (reference sequence).

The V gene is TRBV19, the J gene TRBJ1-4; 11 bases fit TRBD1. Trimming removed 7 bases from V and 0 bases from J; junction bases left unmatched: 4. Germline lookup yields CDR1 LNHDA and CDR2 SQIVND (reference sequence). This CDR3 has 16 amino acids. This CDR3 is CASTGTGGATNEKLFF. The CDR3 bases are TGTGCCAGTACTGGGACAGGGGGTGCAACTAATGAAAAACTGTTTTTT.

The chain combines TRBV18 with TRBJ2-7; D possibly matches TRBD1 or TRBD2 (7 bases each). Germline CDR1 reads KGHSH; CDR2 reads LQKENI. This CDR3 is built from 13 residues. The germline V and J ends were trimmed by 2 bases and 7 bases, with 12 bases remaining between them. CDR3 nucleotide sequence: TGTGCCAGCTCACCAGACCAGGGGGGGGAGCAGTACTTC. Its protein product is CASSPDQGGEQYF.

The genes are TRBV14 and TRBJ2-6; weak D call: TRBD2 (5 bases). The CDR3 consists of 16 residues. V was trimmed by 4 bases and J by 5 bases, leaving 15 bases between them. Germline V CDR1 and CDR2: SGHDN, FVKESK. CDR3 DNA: TGTGCCAGCAGCCCCCGGGCTCACGGGAGGGCCAACGTCCTGACTTTC. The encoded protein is CASSPRAHGRANVLTF.

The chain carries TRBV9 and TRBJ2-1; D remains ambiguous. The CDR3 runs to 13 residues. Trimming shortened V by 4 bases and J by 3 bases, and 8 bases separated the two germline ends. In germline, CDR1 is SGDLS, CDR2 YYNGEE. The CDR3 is CASSFSDYNEQFF. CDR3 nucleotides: TGTGCCAGCAGCTTCAGCGACTACAATGAGCAGTTCTTC. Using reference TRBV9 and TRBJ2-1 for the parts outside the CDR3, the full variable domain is DSGVTQTPKHLITATGQRVTLRCSPRSGDLSVYWYQQSLDQGLQFLIQYYNGEERAKGNILERFSAQQFPDLHSELNLSSLELGDSALYFCASSFSDYNEQFFGPGTRLTVL.

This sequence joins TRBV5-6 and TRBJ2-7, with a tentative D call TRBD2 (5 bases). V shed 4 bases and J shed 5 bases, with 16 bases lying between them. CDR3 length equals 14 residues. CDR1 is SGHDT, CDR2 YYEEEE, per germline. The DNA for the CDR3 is TGTGCCAGCAGCCCCAAGGCCAGAGGGCACGAGCAGTACTTC. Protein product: CASSPKARGHEQYF.

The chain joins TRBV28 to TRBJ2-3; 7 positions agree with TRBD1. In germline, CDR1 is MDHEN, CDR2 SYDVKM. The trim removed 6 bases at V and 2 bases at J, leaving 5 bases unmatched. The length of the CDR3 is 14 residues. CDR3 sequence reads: CASRTGISTDTQYF. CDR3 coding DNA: TGTGCCAGCAGGACAGGGATATCCACAGATACGCAGTATTTT.

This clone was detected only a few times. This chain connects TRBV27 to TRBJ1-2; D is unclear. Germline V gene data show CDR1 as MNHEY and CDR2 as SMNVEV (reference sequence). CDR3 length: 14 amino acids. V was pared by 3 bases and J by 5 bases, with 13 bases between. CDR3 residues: CASSFRRTGYGYTF. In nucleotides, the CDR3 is TGTGCCAGCAGTTTCCGCCGGACGGGATATGGCTACACCTTC.

CDR3 protein: CASRRERDQPQHF. CDR3 sequence (DNA): TGTGCCAGCAGGAGGGAGAGGGATCAGCCCCAGCATTTT. J is TRBJ1-5 and V is TRBV2; D is uncertain. The CDR3 sequence is 13 residues long. The germline V gene has CDR1 SNHLY and CDR2 FYNNEI. Between the trimmed V and J ends, which lost 6 bases and 5 bases, there was a span of 11 bases.

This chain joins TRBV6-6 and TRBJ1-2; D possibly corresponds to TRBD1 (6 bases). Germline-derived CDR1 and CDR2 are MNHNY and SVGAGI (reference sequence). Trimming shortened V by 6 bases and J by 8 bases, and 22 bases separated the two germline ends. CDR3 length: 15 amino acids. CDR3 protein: CASSPTLDRMGGYTF. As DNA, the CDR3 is TGTGCCAGCAGCCCTACCCTAGACAGGATGGGCGGCTACACCTTC.

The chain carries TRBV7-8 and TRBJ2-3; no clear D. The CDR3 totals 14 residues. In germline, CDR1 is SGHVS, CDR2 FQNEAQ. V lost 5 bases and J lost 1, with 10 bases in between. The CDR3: CASSPRARTDTQYF. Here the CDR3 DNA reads TGTGCCAGCAGCCCACGGGCGCGCACAGATACGCAGTATTTT.

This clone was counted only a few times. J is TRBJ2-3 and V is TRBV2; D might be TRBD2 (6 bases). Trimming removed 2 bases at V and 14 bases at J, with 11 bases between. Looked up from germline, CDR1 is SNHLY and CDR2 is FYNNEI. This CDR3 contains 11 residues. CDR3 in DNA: TGTGCCAGCAGTGAATTGGGGAGGATGTATTTT. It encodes CASSELGRMYF. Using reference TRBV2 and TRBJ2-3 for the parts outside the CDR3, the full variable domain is EPEVTQTPSHQVTQMGQEVILRCVPISNHLYFYWYRQILGQKVEFLVSFYNNEISEKSEIFDDQFSVERPDGSNFTLKIRSTKLEDSAMYFCASSELGRMYFGPGTRLTVL.

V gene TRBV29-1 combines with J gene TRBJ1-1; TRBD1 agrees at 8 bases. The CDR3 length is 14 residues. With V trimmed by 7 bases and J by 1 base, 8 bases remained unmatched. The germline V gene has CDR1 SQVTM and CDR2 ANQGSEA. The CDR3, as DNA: TGCAGCGCCCGGAAGGGACAGGAGAACACTGAAGCTTTCTTT. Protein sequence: CSARKGQENTEAFF.

Here the CDR3 reads CASSGDRGFISPLHF. CDR3 sequence (DNA): TGTGCCAGCAGTGGGGACAGGGGGTTTATTTCACCCCTCCACTTT. The V call is TRBV2, the J call TRBJ1-6; 11 bases map to TRBD1. The length of the CDR3 is 15 residues. Germline CDR1 and CDR2: SNHLY and FYNNEI. V shed 4 bases, J shed 9 bases, and the junction held 5 bases outside the gene matches.

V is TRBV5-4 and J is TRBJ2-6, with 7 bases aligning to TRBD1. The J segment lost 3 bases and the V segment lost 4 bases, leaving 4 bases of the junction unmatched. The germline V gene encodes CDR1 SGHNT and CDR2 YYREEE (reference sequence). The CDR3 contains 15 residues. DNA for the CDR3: TGTGCCAGCAGCCCCCAGGGGGTTGGGGCCAACGTCCTGACTTTC. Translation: CASSPQGVGANVLTF. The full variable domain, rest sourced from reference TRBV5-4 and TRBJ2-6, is ETGVTQSPTHLIKTRGQQVTLRCSSQSGHNTVSWYQQALGQGPQFIFQYYREEENGRGNFPPRFSGLQFPNYSSELNVNALELDDSALYLCASSPQGVGANVLTFGAGSRLTVL.